Listed here are 27 T cell receptor beta chains from one sample, sequenced in a study of human T cells and chemical hapten exposure (dated by TCRdb to 2020 to 2023). Library preparation employed RACE. Instrument on record: NextSeq 500. TCRdb reprocessed the public reads (quality trimming at Q25 with fastp, clone calling with MiXCR) and kept in-frame beta chains. Each entry merges the rows of one CDR3 protein and shows their most common DNA and genes. This sample comprises a few hundred thousand distinct CDR3 sequences, approximately 4.4% of them detected only once. The ten largest account for 2% to 2.5% of the sample. The time point label of this sample denotes: patch test 1, 2 weeks after DPC sensitization. Sample treatment or condition, as interpreted from the label and publication: therapeutic diphenylcyclopropenone sensitization with weekly scalp DPC. Sequences were derived from whole blood, sampled in connection with sensitization to the hapten diphenylcyclopropenone (DPC). The origin of the receptors is a woman between 45 and 65 years old with alopecia areata. Some clones in this sample may be carry-over from other donors' samples.

This clonotype was found many times. V is TRBV28 and J is TRBJ2-3, with 8 nucleotides matching TRBD1. The germline gives CDR1 MDHEN, CDR2 SYDVKM. V lost 4 bases, J lost 2 bases, and 5 bases stayed unmatched. The CDR3 length is 15 residues. The CDR3 DNA reads TGTGCCAGCAGTTCCGGGACAGGAGACACAGATACGCAGTATTTT. Translation gives CASSSGTGDTDTQYF.

The CDR3, as DNA: TGTGCCAGCAGCTCCCAGGGGGACACCATATATTTT. Encoded protein: CASSSQGDTIYF. The chain combines TRBV7-9 with TRBJ1-3; 7 nucleotides match TRBD1. There are 12 residues in the CDR3. V gave up 4 bases and J gave up 8 bases; unmatched junction bases: 2. Germline-derived CDR1 and CDR2 are SEHNR and FQNEAQ (reference sequence).

There are a few counts of this clonotype. The chain couples TRBV28 to TRBJ1-2; 11 bases match TRBD1. Germline assignment: CDR1 MDHEN and CDR2 SYDVKM. V was clipped by 9 bases and J by 4 bases; unmatched bases: 7. The length of the CDR3 is 14 residues. CDR3 region: CASGTGGSSYGYTF. In DNA form, the CDR3 reads TGTGCCAGTGGGACAGGGGGATCTTCCTATGGCTACACCTTC.

This clonotype was recorded at least ten times. The chain employs TRBV6-2 or TRBV6-3 and TRBJ1-4; D possibly corresponds to TRBD1 (5 bases). Trimming pared 5 bases from V and 5 bases from J, leaving 15 bases between. CDR3 length equals 15 residues. Germline CDR1 MNHEY, CDR2 SVGEGT. The CDR3 sequence: CASSNAQGLNEKLFF. For the CDR3, the DNA is TGTGCCAGCAGTAACGCTCAGGGCCTAAATGAAAAACTGTTTTTT.

The chain links TRBV12-3 or TRBV12-4 to TRBJ1-5, with 11 bases matching TRBD1. The length of the CDR3 is 16 residues. J gave up 6 bases and V 1 base, and 5 bases lay outside the gene matches. CDR3 loop: CASSLGDRGYTQPQHF. In DNA, the CDR3 is TGTGCCAGCAGTTTAGGGGACAGGGGGTATACTCAGCCCCAGCATTTT.

This clonotype was observed many times. The J gene is TRBJ2-1, the V gene TRBV7-2; a possible D gene is TRBD1 (5 bases). This CDR3 has 12 residues. Germline CDR1 SGHTA, CDR2 FQGNSA. V dropped 5 bases and J dropped 5 bases, with 7 bases sitting between them. DNA for the CDR3: TGTGCCAGCAGCCGACAGAACAATGAGCAGTTCTTC. This gives the protein CASSRQNNEQFF.

A few counts support this clonotype. The CDR3 coding sequence is TGTGCCAGCAGCTTAGCGCGAGGACAGGGGAACACTGAAGCTTTCTTT. Translated: CASSLARGQGNTEAFF. The chain combines TRBV7-9 with TRBJ1-1, with 8 bases identical to TRBD1. The CDR3 runs 16 residues. Germline values: CDR1 SEHNR, CDR2 FQNEAQ (reference sequence). Losses at the gene ends were 0 bases for V and 1 base for J; bases not matched to a gene: 4. The full variable domain, in which reference TRBV7-9 and TRBJ1-1 provide the parts outside the CDR3, is DTGVSQNPRHKITKRGQNVTFRCDPISEHNRLYWYRQTLGQGPEFLTYFQNEAQLEKSRLLSDRFSAERPKGSFSTLEIQRTEQGDSAMYLCASSLARGQGNTEAFFGQGTRLTVV.

This clonotype occurred a few times. This chain uses TRBV6-5 with TRBJ2-6; 7 bases fit TRBD1. J lost 1 base, V lost 4 bases, and 7 bases had no gene match. The length of the CDR3 is 17 residues. CDR1 and CDR2 from the germline V gene are MNHEY and SVGAGI. The CDR3 region is CASSFRDSGSGANVLTF. The CDR3 DNA reads TGTGCCAGCAGTTTCCGGGACAGTGGGTCTGGGGCCAACGTCCTGACTTTC.

The V and J genes are TRBV15 and TRBJ2-3; 7 bases are a match to TRBD2. The length of the CDR3 is 17 residues. Trimming removed 1 base from V and 2 bases from J; junction bases left unmatched: 9. Germline assignment: CDR1 LNHNV and CDR2 YYDKDF (reference sequence). CDR3 in amino acids: CATSRAFAGVLTDTQYF. CDR3 DNA: TGTGCCACCAGCAGAGCCTTCGCGGGGGTTCTCACAGATACGCAGTATTTT.

The sample holds many counts of this clonotype. This rearrangement joins TRBV29-1 to TRBJ2-1; D is unclear. Germline CDR1 is SQVTM and CDR2 is ANQGSEA. The V end was cut by 1 base, the J end by 7 bases, with 14 bases between. CDR3 size: 14 residues. The DNA of the CDR3 is TGCAGCGTTGAAGGTTCCCCGATCGGAAATGAGCAGTTCTTC. Protein sequence: CSVEGSPIGNEQFF.

The chain couples TRBV5-4 to TRBJ2-5; TRBD2 matches at 9 bases. The CDR3 contains 16 residues. From germline, CDR1 is SGHNT and CDR2 YYREEE (reference sequence). V was clipped by 3 bases and J by 2 bases; unmatched bases: 8. CDR3 nucleotide sequence: TGTGCCAGCAGCTCGCCGGCAGCGGGAGGACAAGAGACCCAGTACTTC. Encoded protein: CASSSPAAGGQETQYF. Complete variable domain (other parts from reference TRBV5-4 and TRBJ2-5): ETGVTQSPTHLIKTRGQQVTLRCSSQSGHNTVSWYQQALGQGPQFIFQYYREEENGRGNFPPRFSGLQFPNYSSELNVNALELDDSALYLCASSSPAAGGQETQYFGPGTRLLVL.

This clonotype showed up just a few times. This chain uses TRBV28 with TRBJ1-6; D perhaps matches TRBD1 (5 bases). The germline CDR1 and CDR2 sequences are MDHEN and SYDVKM. The CDR3 is made up of 14 amino acids. The V end lost 2 bases, the J end lost 6 bases, and 8 bases lay between the germline ends. The DNA for the CDR3 is TGTGCCAGCAGTTTAGGGGCGGCTAATTCACCCCTCCACTTT. This encodes CASSLGAANSPLHF.

The chain is built from TRBV7-2 and TRBJ1-2; D ambiguous. This CDR3 is built from 14 residues. Deletions cut 5 bases from V and 8 bases from J, with 18 bases between. Germline lookup yields CDR1 SGHTA and CDR2 FQGNSA. The CDR3 spells CASSPKAPYGGYTF. CDR3 sequence (DNA): TGTGCCAGCAGCCCCAAGGCCCCTTATGGAGGCTACACCTTC.

The gene calls are TRBV12-3 or TRBV12-4 and TRBJ2-1; TRBD2 is a possible D gene (5 bases). Deletions cut 3 bases from V and 15 bases from J, with 12 bases between. This CDR3 is 11 amino acids long. Here the CDR3 reads CASSFSASPFF. The CDR3 nucleotides are TGTGCCAGCAGTTTCTCGGCTAGCCCGTTCTTC.

This clonotype occurred a few times. The rearrangement joins TRBV9 to TRBJ1-1; 10 nucleotides match TRBD1. This CDR3 spans 13 amino acids. CDR1 and CDR2 (germline): SGDLS, YYNGEE. The V and J ends lost 3 bases and 6 bases, in that order; junction bases with no gene match: 2. The CDR3, as DNA: TGTGCCAGCAGCGGGGACAGGGGACCTGAAGCTTTCTTT. Protein product: CASSGDRGPEAFF.

V gene TRBV27 combines with J gene TRBJ2-1, with 7 bases aligning to TRBD1. The V segment lost 8 bases and the J segment 4 bases; nucleotides outside the gene matches: 11. Germline lookup yields CDR1 MNHEY and CDR2 SMNVEV (reference sequence). This CDR3 contains 15 residues. CDR3 bases: TGTGCCAGCGGGCAGACAGGGACGAGGTACAATGAGCAGTTCTTC. It codes for CASGQTGTRYNEQFF.

This clonotype was observed many times. V usage is TRBV6-1 and J usage is TRBJ2-3; 7 bases are a match to TRBD2. Germline CDR1 reads MNHNS; CDR2 reads SASEGT. The CDR3 extends over 15 amino acids. J gave up 4 bases and V 8 bases, and 12 bases lay outside the gene matches. CDR3 bases: TGTGCCAGCGGAGAGGTTGCGGGAGCCGCAGATACGCAGTATTTT. Translating it yields CASGEVAGAADTQYF.

This clonotype was picked up many times. The chain links TRBV20-1 to TRBJ2-5; tentative D call: TRBD1 (5 bases). Trimming pared 2 bases from V and 10 bases from J, leaving 14 bases between. The CDR3 covers 12 residues. Germline values: CDR1 DFQATT, CDR2 SNEGSKA (reference sequence). The CDR3 sequence is CSARPQGRDQYF. Written as DNA, the CDR3 is TGCAGTGCTAGACCCCAGGGTAGGGACCAGTACTTC.

This clonotype has a handful of counts. This chain uses TRBV6-5 with TRBJ2-3, with 8 bases that match TRBD2. The CDR3 has 16 residues. The V gene's germline CDR1 is MNHEY and CDR2 SVGAGI. With V trimmed by 7 bases and J by 1 base, 10 bases remained unmatched. The CDR3 DNA follows: TGTGCCAGCAAGGTCGAGCGGGGGCTGGGCACAGATACGCAGTATTTT. This gives the protein CASKVERGLGTDTQYF.

The table lists this clonotype with many counts. The rearrangement joins TRBV29-1 to TRBJ1-2; D gene ambiguous. The CDR3 contains 13 residues. V lost 3 bases to trimming and J lost 0 bases, with 8 bases between them. The germline gives CDR1 SQVTM, CDR2 ANQGSEA. The CDR3 spells CSVDEGANYGYTF. In DNA form, the CDR3 reads TGCAGCGTTGACGAGGGAGCTAACTATGGCTACACCTTC.

In this sample, this clonotype turned up many times. The V call is TRBV20-1, the J call TRBJ1-5, with D possibly being TRBD1 (5 bases). The V and J ends lost 0 bases and 3 bases respectively, with 6 bases between them. CDR3 length: 13 amino acids. The germline CDR1 and CDR2 sequences are DFQATT and SNEGSKA (reference sequence). DNA for the CDR3: TGCAGTGCTAGAGAACAGGACAATCAGCCCCAGCATTTT. Translation gives CSAREQDNQPQHF.

The sample holds a few counts of this clonotype. V and J are TRBV20-1 and TRBJ2-7; tentatively, D is TRBD1 or TRBD2 (5 bases each). Trimming left V 1 base short and J 7 bases short, with 17 bases between. Germline assignment: CDR1 DFQATT and CDR2 SNEGSKA (reference sequence). CDR3 length: 14 amino acids. The CDR3 protein is CSARAGTSNGEQYF. The CDR3 coding sequence is TGCAGTGCTAGAGCCGGGACCTCCAATGGGGAGCAGTACTTC.

This clonotype was recorded many times. The chain has TRBV7-2 and TRBJ2-7; TRBD1 or TRBD2 may be the D gene (5 bases each). CDR3 size: 11 residues. Trimming removed 1 base at V and 8 bases at J, with 6 bases between. The germline V gene encodes CDR1 SGHTA and CDR2 FQGNSA. The CDR3 sequence is CASSLGGKQYF. DNA of the CDR3: TGTGCCAGCAGCTTAGGGGGGAAGCAGTACTTC.

The rearrangement joins TRBV5-1 to TRBJ2-3; TRBD2 matches 9 bases. The CDR3 is made up of 16 amino acids. Germline-derived CDR1 and CDR2 are SGHRS and YFSETQ. The J segment lost 4 bases and the V segment lost 4 bases, leaving 10 bases of the junction unmatched. As DNA, the CDR3 is TGCGCCAGCAGCACCAAAGCGGGGGGTACTGCAGATACGCAGTATTTT. Its protein product is CASSTKAGGTADTQYF.

This clonotype has a count of ten or more. The chain joins TRBV29-1 to TRBJ1-2; D perhaps matches TRBD1 (5 bases). The CDR3 runs 12 residues. Trimming left V 3 bases short and J 6 bases short, with 11 bases between. Germline assignment: CDR1 SQVTM and CDR2 ANQGSEA. DNA for the CDR3: TGCAGCGTTGATAGGCAGGGCCATGGCTACACCTTC. It yields the protein CSVDRQGHGYTF.

This chain joins TRBV6-5 and TRBJ2-2, with D unresolved. CDR1 is MNHEY and CDR2 is SVGAGI in the germline V gene. The length of the CDR3 is 16 residues. Trimming removed 2 bases at V and 6 bases at J, with 16 bases between. CDR3 nucleotides: TGTGCCAGCAGTTACGAGCTTCCCCGGGTAGCCGGGGAGCTGTTTTTT. As protein: CASSYELPRVAGELFF.

This clonotype was counted many times. The V gene is TRBV5-1, the J gene TRBJ2-3, with TRBD2 identical over 10 bases. The CDR3 is made up of 18 amino acids. Germline V gives CDR1 SGHRS, CDR2 YFSETQ. With V trimmed by 0 bases and J by 3 bases, 10 bases remained unmatched. The CDR3, as DNA: TGCGCCAGCAGCTTGGAAGCTAGCGGGGGAATCGGGACAGATACGCAGTATTTT. Translated, it gives CASSLEASGGIGTDTQYF.